The clone carrying this T cell receptor (beta chain) turned up a few times. Antigen specificity is unknown. The data derive from a study of cytomegalovirus exposure and HLA in healthy donors. General observations from the study: Some public TCRs appeared in many individuals, while most sequences were rare. The classifier reportedly diagnosed cytomegalovirus status with high specificity and sensitivity. Overall, roughly 170 TCR beta chains were annotated as cytomegalovirus-associated.

V was pared by 7 bases and J by 0 bases, with 7 bases of the junction left unmatched. Germline V gene sequence: CDR1 MNHNY, CDR2 SVGAGI (reference sequence). CDR3 size: 15 residues. PCR used 60 Vbeta primers and 13 Jbeta primers. TCRdb's table, derived via immunoSEQ multiplex PCR, lists solely in-frame clones and lacks some. The table shows roughly 180,000 clones, with roughly 85% occurring only once. V is TRBV6-6 and J is TRBJ2-7; 9 bases fit TRBD2. Sequencing input: PBMCs. The sequence was obtained from a boy between 2 and 10 years old in good health and CMV-seronegative. The CDR3 region is CASNDPSGNSYEQYF. Written as DNA, the CDR3 is TGTGCCAGCAACGATCCTAGCGGGAACTCCTACGAGCAGTACTTC.